These 21 T cell receptor beta chains came from one sample sequenced in a study of T cell responses to AZD1222 COVID-19 vaccine. Libraries were prepared by immunoSEQ multiplex PCR; TCRdb keeps only in-frame clonotypes and omits some of them. The sample lists some 130,000 clones, approximately 86% occurring once. Sequences were derived from peripheral blood, sampled on day 0 of AZD1222 vaccination. These receptors all stem from an adult in good health.

This chain connects TRBV6-6 to TRBJ1-1; no definite D call. The V and J ends lost 7 bases and 3 bases respectively, with 12 bases between them. This CDR3 is 13 amino acids long. The germline V gene encodes CDR1 MNHNY and CDR2 SVGAGI (reference sequence). CDR3 coding DNA: TGTGCCAGCACCATAAAGGCACACACTGAAGCTTTCTTT. Protein: CASTIKAHTEAFF.

The chain links TRBV24-1 to TRBJ2-4, with 7 bases that match TRBD1. CDR1 is KGHDR and CDR2 is SFDVKD in the germline V gene. This CDR3 is 15 amino acids long. V shed 5 bases and J 6 bases; nucleotides not matched to a gene: 9. The chain's CDR3 is CATSAATGAPNIQYF. The CDR3 bases are TGTGCCACCAGTGCGGCCACAGGGGCCCCAAACATTCAGTACTTC.

The chain links TRBV5-1 to TRBJ1-3, with TRBD1 as a possible D gene (5 bases). The CDR3 is made up of 15 amino acids. The germline CDR1 and CDR2 sequences are SGHRS and YFSETQ. The ends were cut back, 0 bases at V and 4 bases at J, with 11 bases in the middle. The CDR3 DNA sequence: TGCGCCAGCAGCTTGGCCGCGGGGCAGGGAAACACCATATATTTT. Protein sequence: CASSLAAGQGNTIYF. Supplemented by reference TRBV5-1 and TRBJ1-3, the full variable domain reads KAGVTQTPRYLIKTRGQQVTLSCSPISGHRSVSWYQQTPGQGLQFLFEYFSETQRNKGNFPGRFSGRQFSNSRSEMNVSTLELGDSALYLCASSLAAGQGNTIYFGEGSWLTVV.

Comments on this clone: The identical CDR3 is also encoded by other nucleotide sequences in the sample. This chain joins TRBV29-1 and TRBJ1-1, with D perhaps matching TRBD1 (5 bases). The V and J ends lost 3 bases and 0 bases respectively, with 8 bases between them. The CDR3 contains 13 residues. Looked up from germline, CDR1 is SQVTM and CDR2 is ANQGSEA. CDR3 protein: CSVDRGLNTEAFF. For the CDR3, the DNA is TGCAGCGTTGATAGGGGACTGAACACTGAAGCTTTCTTT.

The chain uses TRBV15 and TRBJ2-7; D not resolved. CDR3 length: 13 residues. CDR1 is LNHNV and CDR2 is YYDKDF in the germline V gene (reference sequence). V was pared by 0 bases and J by 2 bases, with 5 bases between. This CDR3 is CATSRDPAYEQYF. CDR3 DNA: TGTGCCACCAGCAGAGATCCGGCCTACGAGCAGTACTTC.

The chain is built from TRBV5-4 and TRBJ1-1; no firm D call. The germline V and J ends were trimmed by 1 base and 1 base, with 14 bases remaining between them. The CDR3 sequence is 16 residues long. Germline lookup yields CDR1 SGHNT and CDR2 YYREEE (reference sequence). As DNA, the CDR3 is TGTGCCAGCAGCTTGAATGCAGTGCACCCGAACACTGAAGCTTTCTTT. Translating it yields CASSLNAVHPNTEAFF. Looking up the rest from reference TRBV5-4 and TRBJ1-1 gives the full variable domain: ETGVTQSPTHLIKTRGQQVTLRCSSQSGHNTVSWYQQALGQGPQFIFQYYREEENGRGNFPPRFSGLQFPNYSSELNVNALELDDSALYLCASSLNAVHPNTEAFFGQGTRLTVV.

A single count supports this clone. The chain is built from TRBV19 and TRBJ1-5, with no clear D. The CDR3 contains 15 residues. V shed 4 bases and J shed 8 bases, with 18 bases lying between them. Germline-derived CDR1 and CDR2 are LNHDA and SQIVND (reference sequence). The CDR3 bases are TGTGCCAGTAGTAAGCAGGCTCCCGCCAAAGAGCCCCAGCATTTT. This sequence encodes CASSKQAPAKEPQHF.

The rearrangement links TRBV5-4 to TRBJ2-5; 8 nucleotides align to TRBD1. The V segment lost 5 bases and the J segment 4 bases; nucleotides outside the gene matches: 7. The CDR3 length is 14 residues. From germline, CDR1 is SGHNT and CDR2 YYREEE (reference sequence). The CDR3 here is CASRAGGGVETQYF. In DNA, the CDR3 is TGTGCCAGCAGGGCAGGGGGCGGGGTAGAGACCCAGTACTTC. The entire variable domain, with the rest obtained from reference TRBV5-4 and TRBJ2-5, is as follows: ETGVTQSPTHLIKTRGQQVTLRCSSQSGHNTVSWYQQALGQGPQFIFQYYREEENGRGNFPPRFSGLQFPNYSSELNVNALELDDSALYLCASRAGGGVETQYFGPGTRLLVL.

The V and J genes are TRBV9 and TRBJ2-6, with D perhaps given as TRBD1 or TRBD2 (6 bases each). Germline lookup yields CDR1 SGDLS and CDR2 YYNGEE. V dropped 3 bases and J dropped 3 bases, with 22 bases sitting between them. This CDR3 has 19 amino acids. The CDR3 spells CASSARARGGDSGANVLTF. In nucleotides, the CDR3 is TGTGCCAGCAGCGCCCGAGCCAGGGGAGGAGATAGTGGGGCCAACGTCCTGACTTTC.

The genes are TRBV7-9 and TRBJ2-5, with TRBD2 as a possible D gene (5 bases). Germline V gene lookup returns CDR1 SEHNR and CDR2 FQNEAQ (reference sequence). V lost 4 bases and J 0 bases, leaving 9 bases between the germline ends. This CDR3 comprises 14 residues. The CDR3 sequence is CASSSDYNQETQYF. DNA of the CDR3: TGTGCCAGCAGCTCAGACTATAACCAAGAGACCCAGTACTTC.

V is TRBV4-1 and J is TRBJ1-1; D uncertain. Germline CDR1 MGHRA, CDR2 YSYEKL. Trimming took off 8 bases at V and 0 bases at J, with 10 bases between the two ends. The CDR3 extends over 13 amino acids. CDR3 sequence: CASCLGMNTEAFF. CDR3 sequence (DNA): TGCGCCAGCTGTTTAGGGATGAACACTGAAGCTTTCTTT.

This clone has a single count. The chain combines TRBV3-1 (or the pseudogene TRBV3-2) with TRBJ1-1; tentative D call: TRBD1 (5 bases). The V end was cut by 4 bases, the J end by 5 bases, with 14 bases between. Germline V gene data show CDR1 as LGHDT and CDR2 as YNNKEL (reference sequence). This CDR3 is built from 14 residues. Written as DNA, the CDR3 is TGTGCCAGCAGCCCCAAAAGGCGGGGGACTGAAGCTTTCTTT. It translates to CASSPKRRGTEAFF.

V usage is TRBV3-1 (or the pseudogene TRBV3-2) and J usage is TRBJ2-7; a weak D match, TRBD1 (6 bases). CDR1 LGHDT and CDR2 YNNKEL come from the germline V gene (reference sequence). Trimming pared 3 bases from V and 1 base from J, leaving 13 bases between. The CDR3 contains 15 residues. CDR3 residues: CASSHGTTGSYEQYF. The CDR3 DNA reads TGTGCCAGCAGCCACGGTACTACAGGGTCCTACGAGCAGTACTTC.

The V gene is TRBV5-1, the J gene TRBJ2-7; TRBD1 agrees at 8 bases. Germline trimming cut 0 bases from V and 2 bases from J; bases unmatched to any gene: 4. CDR3 length: 15 amino acids. Germline CDR1 is SGHRS and CDR2 is YFSETQ. CDR3 DNA sequence: TGCGCCAGCAGCTTGGTGCCGACAGGGGCCTACGAGCAGTACTTC. This gives the protein CASSLVPTGAYEQYF. Full variable domain (rest looked up from reference TRBV5-1 and TRBJ2-7): KAGVTQTPRYLIKTRGQQVTLSCSPISGHRSVSWYQQTPGQGLQFLFEYFSETQRNKGNFPGRFSGRQFSNSRSEMNVSTLELGDSALYLCASSLVPTGAYEQYFGPGTRLTVT.

In this sample, this clone turned up a few times. The chain has TRBV5-1 and TRBJ1-2; TRBD1 is a possible D gene (5 bases). V was cut by 5 bases and J by 4 bases, with 24 bases left in between. The CDR3 is made up of 17 amino acids. Germline V lookup: CDR1 SGHRS, CDR2 YFSETQ. In nucleotides, the CDR3 is TGCGCCAGCAGGGCCTCCGGTTCTGAGGGACGCACCTATGGCTACACCTTC. Translation gives CASRASGSEGRTYGYTF. Complete variable domain (other parts from reference TRBV5-1 and TRBJ1-2): KAGVTQTPRYLIKTRGQQVTLSCSPISGHRSVSWYQQTPGQGLQFLFEYFSETQRNKGNFPGRFSGRQFSNSRSEMNVSTLELGDSALYLCASRASGSEGRTYGYTFGSGTRLTVV.

J is TRBJ1-2 and V is TRBV15; D is possibly TRBD1 (5 bases). V gave up 0 bases and J gave up 8 bases, with 19 bases separating them. Germline CDR1 reads LNHNV; CDR2 reads YYDKDF (reference sequence). The CDR3 loop spans 16 amino acids. The CDR3 protein is CATSRDTGTGSFGYTF. The DNA for the CDR3 is TGTGCCACCAGCAGAGATACCGGGACGGGGTCCTTCGGCTACACCTTC. Variable domain in full (rest from reference TRBV15 and TRBJ1-2): DAMVIQNPRYQVTQFGKPVTLSCSQTLNHNVMYWYQQKSSQAPKLLFHYYDKDFNNEADTPDNFQSRRPNTSFCFLDIRSPGLGDTAMYLCATSRDTGTGSFGYTFGSGTRLTVV.

In this sample, this clone turned up once. This chain links TRBV7-2 with TRBJ1-1; perhaps TRBD1 as D (5 bases). The CDR3 is 15 amino acids. The germline V gene has CDR1 SGHTA and CDR2 FQGNSA. V lost 5 bases and J 4 bases, leaving 17 bases between the germline ends. CDR3 coding DNA: TGTGCCAGCAGCCCTCCTTCAGGGTTAGGCACTGAAGCTTTCTTT. Translation: CASSPPSGLGTEAFF. Full variable domain (rest looked up from reference TRBV7-2 and TRBJ1-1): GAGVSQSPSNKVTEKGKDVELRCDPISGHTALYWYRQSLGQGLEFLIYFQGNSAPDKSGLPSDRFSAERTGGSVSTLTIQRTQQEDSAVYLCASSPPSGLGTEAFFGQGTRLTVV.

This chain joins TRBV28 and TRBJ1-2; the D gene is possibly TRBD1 (6 bases). CDR1 and CDR2 from the germline V gene are MDHEN and SYDVKM. Trimming shortened V by 6 bases and J by 2 bases, and 10 bases separated the two germline ends. CDR3 length: 13 amino acids. CDR3 loop: CASRGAINYGYTF. DNA of the CDR3: TGTGCCAGCAGGGGGGCCATCAACTATGGCTACACCTTC.

The V gene is TRBV3-1 (or the pseudogene TRBV3-2), the J gene TRBJ2-7; 9 nucleotides agree with TRBD1. With 4 bases clipped from V and 5 bases from J, the junction kept 9 bases outside the gene matches. In germline, CDR1 is LGHDT, CDR2 YNNKEL (reference sequence). This CDR3 has 15 amino acids. For the CDR3, the DNA is TGTGCCAGCAGCCTCGCCGGGACAGGGTGGAACGAGCAGTACTTC. Encoded protein: CASSLAGTGWNEQYF.

V and J are TRBV29-1 and TRBJ1-1; D not certain. Trimming took off 4 bases at V and 1 base at J, with 13 bases between the two ends. CDR1 is SQVTM, CDR2 ANQGSEA, per germline. This CDR3 region has 14 residues. CDR3 residues: CSVGGFRTNTEAFF. The CDR3 bases are TGCAGCGTTGGCGGATTTAGGACGAACACTGAAGCTTTCTTT.

The V gene is TRBV15, the J gene TRBJ2-5; 9 bases line up with TRBD2. Germline-derived CDR1 and CDR2 are LNHNV and YYDKDF (reference sequence). Trimming cost V 1 base and J 2 bases; bases outside gene matches: 5. The CDR3 has 16 amino acids. The CDR3 nucleotides read TGTGCCACCAGCAGAGTCGCTAGCGGGGCTCAAGAGACCCAGTACTTC. Its translation: CATSRVASGAQETQYF.